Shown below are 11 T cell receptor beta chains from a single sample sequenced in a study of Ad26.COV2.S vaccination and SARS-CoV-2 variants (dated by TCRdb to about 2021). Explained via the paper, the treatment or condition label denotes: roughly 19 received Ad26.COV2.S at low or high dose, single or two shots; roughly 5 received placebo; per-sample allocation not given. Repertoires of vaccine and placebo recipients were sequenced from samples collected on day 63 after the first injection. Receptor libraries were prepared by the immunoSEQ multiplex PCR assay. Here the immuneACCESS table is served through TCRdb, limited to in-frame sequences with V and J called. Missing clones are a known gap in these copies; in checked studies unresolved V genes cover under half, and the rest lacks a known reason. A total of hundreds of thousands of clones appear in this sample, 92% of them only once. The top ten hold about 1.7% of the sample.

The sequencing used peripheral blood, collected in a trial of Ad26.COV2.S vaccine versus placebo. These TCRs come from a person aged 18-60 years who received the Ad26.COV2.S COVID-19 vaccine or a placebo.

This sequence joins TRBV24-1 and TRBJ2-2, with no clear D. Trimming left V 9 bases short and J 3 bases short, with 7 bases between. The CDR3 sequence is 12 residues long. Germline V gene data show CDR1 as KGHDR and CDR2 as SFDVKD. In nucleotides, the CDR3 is TGTGCCACCTCGCGATACACCGGGGAGCTGTTTTTT. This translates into CATSRYTGELFF.

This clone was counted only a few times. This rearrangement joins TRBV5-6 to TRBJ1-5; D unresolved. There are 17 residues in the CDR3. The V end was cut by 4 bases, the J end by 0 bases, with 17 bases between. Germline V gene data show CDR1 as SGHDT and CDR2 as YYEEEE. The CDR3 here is CASSRCPRRYSNQPQHF. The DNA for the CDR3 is TGTGCCAGCAGCAGGTGCCCGAGACGGTATAGCAATCAGCCCCAGCATTTT.

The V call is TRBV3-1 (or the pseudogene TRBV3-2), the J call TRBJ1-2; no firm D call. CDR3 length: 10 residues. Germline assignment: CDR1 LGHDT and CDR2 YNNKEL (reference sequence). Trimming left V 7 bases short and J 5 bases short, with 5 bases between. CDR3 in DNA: TGTGCCAGCATCGGATATGGCTACACCTTC. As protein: CASIGYGYTF.

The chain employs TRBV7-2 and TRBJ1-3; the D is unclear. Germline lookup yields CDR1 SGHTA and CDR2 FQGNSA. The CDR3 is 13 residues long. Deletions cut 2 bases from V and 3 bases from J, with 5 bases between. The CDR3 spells CASSLSDGNTIYF. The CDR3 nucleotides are TGTGCCAGCAGCTTATCAGATGGAAACACCATATATTTT.

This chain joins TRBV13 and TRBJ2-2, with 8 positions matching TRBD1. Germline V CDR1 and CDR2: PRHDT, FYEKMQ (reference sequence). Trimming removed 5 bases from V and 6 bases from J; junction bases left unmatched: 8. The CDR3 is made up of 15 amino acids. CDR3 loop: CASSAWGQESGELFF. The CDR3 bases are TGTGCCAGCAGCGCCTGGGGACAGGAGTCCGGGGAGCTGTTTTTT.

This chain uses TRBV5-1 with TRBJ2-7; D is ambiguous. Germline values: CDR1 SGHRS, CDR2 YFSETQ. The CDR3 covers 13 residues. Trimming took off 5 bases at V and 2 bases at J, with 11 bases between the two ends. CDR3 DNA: TGCGCCAGCAGAGGTGAAGCCCCCTACGAGCAGTACTTC. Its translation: CASRGEAPYEQYF.

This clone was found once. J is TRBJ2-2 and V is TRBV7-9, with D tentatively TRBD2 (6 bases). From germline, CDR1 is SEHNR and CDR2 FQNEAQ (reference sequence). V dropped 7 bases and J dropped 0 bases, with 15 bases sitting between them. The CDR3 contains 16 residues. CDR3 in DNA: TGTGCCAGCAACTTCCCGGGACTCGCGAACACCGGGGAGCTGTTTTTT. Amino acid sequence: CASNFPGLANTGELFF.

In DNA form, the CDR3 reads TGCGCCAGCAGCTTGGAGGCGGGGGCCCCAGATACGCAGTATTTT. Translated, it gives CASSLEAGAPDTQYF. The rearrangement uses TRBV5-1 and TRBJ2-3; a possible D gene is TRBD2 (7 bases). The CDR3 has 15 amino acids. Looked up from germline, CDR1 is SGHRS and CDR2 is YFSETQ. Trimming removed 0 bases from V and 4 bases from J, with 12 bases in between.

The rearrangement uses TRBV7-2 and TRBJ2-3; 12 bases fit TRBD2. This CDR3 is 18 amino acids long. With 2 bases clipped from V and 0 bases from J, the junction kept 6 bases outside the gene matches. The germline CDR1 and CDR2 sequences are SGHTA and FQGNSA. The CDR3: CASSLSLAGGPSTDTQYF. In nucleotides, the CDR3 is TGTGCCAGCAGCTTATCACTAGCGGGGGGCCCTAGCACAGATACGCAGTATTTT.

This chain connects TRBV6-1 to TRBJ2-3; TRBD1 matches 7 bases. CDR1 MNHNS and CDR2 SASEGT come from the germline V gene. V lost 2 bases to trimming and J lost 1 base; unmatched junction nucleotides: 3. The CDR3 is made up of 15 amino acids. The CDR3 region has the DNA TGTGCCAGCAGTGAACGGCAGGGGGGCACAGATACGCAGTATTTT. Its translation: CASSERQGGTDTQYF.

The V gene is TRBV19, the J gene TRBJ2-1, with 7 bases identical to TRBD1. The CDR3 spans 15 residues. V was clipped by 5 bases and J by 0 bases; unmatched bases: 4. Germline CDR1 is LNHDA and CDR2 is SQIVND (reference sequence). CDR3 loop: CASSVGGSSYNEQFF. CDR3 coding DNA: TGTGCCAGTAGTGTAGGGGGCAGCTCCTACAATGAGCAGTTCTTC.